These 3 T cell receptor beta chains were sequenced from one sample in a study of tumor-infiltrating lymphocytes in primary liver carcinoma. A constant-region primer served to make TCR beta cDNA from around 500 ng total RNA. Three nested multiplex PCR rounds, a slightly modified ARM-PCR method, built the TCR beta libraries. Investigators reported that the first two PCR rounds, at 10 to 11 cycles each, used TRBV1-TRBV30 forward primers with a C-beta reverse primer. TCRdb analysed the multiplex PCR reads with MiXCR anew, one entry per CDR3 protein. The data contain around 120,000 distinct CDR3 sequences, around 70% of them seen just once; the ten biggest clones take up 8% to 9%. Without any cell sorting, about 19-31 mg of bulk tissue yielded co-extracted RNA and DNA. Sequencing used tumor-adjacent normal liver tissue. These receptors came from a woman aged 55-69 years with primary liver carcinoma and hepatitis B virus infection.

This clonotype was seen a few times. The chain recombines TRBV12-5 with TRBJ2-3, with 7 bases fitting TRBD1. The CDR3 extends over 13 amino acids. Germline trimming cut 6 bases from V and 4 bases from J; bases unmatched to any gene: 4. Germline assignment: CDR1 LGHNT and CDR2 FRNRAP. The chain's CDR3 is CASGGQVADTQYF. The DNA for the CDR3 is TGTGCTAGTGGAGGACAGGTCGCAGATACGCAGTATTTT.

This sequence joins TRBV7-9 and TRBJ2-2; a weak D match, TRBD2 (6 bases). The germline gives CDR1 SEHNR, CDR2 FQNEAQ (reference sequence). Deletions cut 8 bases from V and 4 bases from J, with 17 bases between. The CDR3 extends over 15 amino acids. The CDR3 spells CASCSYAGSTGELFF. CDR3 DNA sequence: TGTGCCAGCTGCTCATACGCGGGAAGCACCGGGGAGCTGTTTTTT.

As for this clonotype: The germline gene is not matched at one end of the junction; a read error may be the cause. J is TRBJ2-4 and V is TRBV11-3, with D perhaps assigned TRBD1 or TRBD2 (5 bases each). CDR1 and CDR2 (germline): SGHNT, YENEEA. The CDR3 runs 12 residues. The CDR3 bases are TGTGCCCGCAGAGGGGTGTCGAACATTCAGTACTTC. This encodes CARRGVSNIQYF.